This T cell receptor beta chain originates from a study of blood T cell repertoires in COVID-19 (TCRdb year 2020). Looking at the study overall: The collaborator samples originated in the United States, Italy and Spain and spanned the acute and convalescent phases of COVID-19. The prospective study material was composed of cDNA or gDNA derived from T cells, B-cell-depleted T cells, or PBMCs. Subjects who had been exposed to COVID-19, were actively infected with it, or had recovered from it provided the deeply sampled blood TCRbeta repertoires that made up the dataset. A freely available public database, intended as a resource for researchers studying the immune response to SARS-CoV-2, is where the repertoires were released. The samples were drawn from two sources: the first 160 participants of the ongoing ImmuneRACE study, and 950 to 1,500 subjects contributed by 6 global collaborators. The sample metadata nearly always contained a de-identified subject ID, COVID-19 status, age in years and sex. Where HLA class I and class II types were available, the types were taken from metadata supplied by the sample provider, not from assay-based typing. General conclusions and limits of the study: The amount of clinical and demographic metadata varied by source and participant and was provided uncurated.

Points on this clone: Its antigen target is currently unknown. No qualities accompany the bases; no much larger clone lies one base away.

Inclusive of the bounding cysteine and phenylalanine, the CDR3 is 15 residues long. Just the 45-base CDR3 DNA is kept, in frame starting at base 1. CDR1 LGHDT and CDR2 YNNKEL are derived from the germline V gene (reference sequence). The germline V and J ends show losses of 3 bases and 10 bases respectively, and no gene match explains 7 bases of the junction. Each collaborating institution followed its own protocols to collect whole blood in K2EDTA tubes. For TCRbeta analysis, collaborators shipped samples as frozen whole blood, isolated PBMCs, or DNA extracted from either of those sample types. TCRbeta CDR3 regions were amplified from genomic DNA by means of the immunoSEQ Assay, a bias-controlled multiplex PCR. Per the source publication's procedure: The number of nucleated cells in each sample was estimated by amplification of reference gene primers within the assay. To quantify the absolute abundance of each unique TCRbeta CDR3 rearrangement, sequence reads were collapsed and filtered. For each sample, productive Simpson clonality was calculated by taking the square root of Simpson's diversity index across productive rearrangements. The table was pulled from immuneACCESS by TCRdb, which kept in-frame rearrangements only. Such tables lose some clones; where checked, under half of the loss comes from unresolved V genes, and the rest has no known cause. That table furnishes V, J and clone size, whereas the DNA furnished D and trimming. The sample profile shows 69,000 or so clones; roughly 80% of them were found once. Of the sample, 9% to 10% falls within the top ten clones.

The chain is made from TRBV3-1 (or the pseudogene TRBV3-2) and TRBJ2-1, with 12 bases aligning to TRBD1. What was sequenced was peripheral blood. This clonotype originated in a woman at least 80 years old with acute or convalescent COVID-19. The DNA sequence is as follows: TGTGCCAGCAGCCACCGGGACAGGGGGCTCGGCGAGCAGTTCTTC. Translation gives CASSHRDRGLGEQFF.